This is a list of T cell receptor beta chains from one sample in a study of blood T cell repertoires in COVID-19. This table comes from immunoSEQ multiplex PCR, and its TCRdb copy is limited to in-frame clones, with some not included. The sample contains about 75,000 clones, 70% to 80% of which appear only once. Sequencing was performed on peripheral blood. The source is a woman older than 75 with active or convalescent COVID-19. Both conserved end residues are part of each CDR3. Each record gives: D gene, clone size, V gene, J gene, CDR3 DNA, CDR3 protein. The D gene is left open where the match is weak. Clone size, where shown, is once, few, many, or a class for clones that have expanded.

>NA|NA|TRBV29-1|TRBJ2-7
TGCAGCGTCGTGACAGGCACCAGCTCCTACGAGCAGTACTTC
CSVVTGTSSYEQYF
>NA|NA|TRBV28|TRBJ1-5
TGTGCCAGCTTGGGCCGGAGGAATCAGCCCCAGCATTTT
CASLGRRNQPQHF
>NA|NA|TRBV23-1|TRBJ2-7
TGCCCCGAACCCCTAACAGGATTAGGAGAGCAGTACTTC
CPEPLTGLGEQYF
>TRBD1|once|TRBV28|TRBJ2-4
TGTGCCAGCAGTTTAAATACAGGGGTCGTCAAAAACATTCAGTACTTC
CASSLNTGVVKNIQYF
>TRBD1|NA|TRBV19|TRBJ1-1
TGTGCCAGTATCCGTGGGACAGGGGTTTCGAACACTGAAGCTTTCTTT
CASIRGTGVSNTEAFF
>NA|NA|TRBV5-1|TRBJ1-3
TGCGCCAGCAGCTCTAGCATCAGCTCTGGAAACACCATATATTTT
CASSSSISSGNTIYF
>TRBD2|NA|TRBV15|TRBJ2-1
TGTGCCACCAGGGCGGGGGGGATTATAGCGGCTGAGCAGTTCTTC
CATRAGGIIAAEQFF
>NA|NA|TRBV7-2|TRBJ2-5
TGTGCCAGCACCCCAGACAGACAAGAGACCCAGTACTTC
CASTPDRQETQYF
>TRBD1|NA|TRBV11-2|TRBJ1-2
TGTGCCAGCAGCACGGGGACAGCGGCGAACTATGGCTACACCTTC
CASSTGTAANYGYTF
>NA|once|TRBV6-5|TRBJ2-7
TGTGCCAGCAGACCTGGACAGAGCTCCTACGAGCAGTACTTC
CASRPGQSSYEQYF
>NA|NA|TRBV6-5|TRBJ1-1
TGTGCCAGCAGTTATTTCAGGGTCATGAACACTGAAGCTTTCTTT
CASSYFRVMNTEAFF
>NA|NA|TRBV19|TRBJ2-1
TGTGCCAGCCTTCCCGCGGGGACCTCCTACAATGAGCAGTTCTTC
CASLPAGTSYNEQFF
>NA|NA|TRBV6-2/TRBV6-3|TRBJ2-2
TGTGCCAGCAGTTACCCCCCTCGTTGGGAGCTGTTTTTT
CASSYPPRWELFF
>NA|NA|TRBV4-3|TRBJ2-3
TGCGCCAGCAGCCAGACATCTAGCACAGATACGCAGTATTTT
CASSQTSSTDTQYF
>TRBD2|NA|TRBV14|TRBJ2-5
TGTGCCAGCAGCCAACTAGCGGTAGAAGAGACCCAGTACTTC
CASSQLAVEETQYF
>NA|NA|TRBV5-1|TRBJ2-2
TGCGCCAGCAGCTTGGGGCTGCCAACCTCAATCGGGACACCTTACGGGAACACCGGGGAGCTGTTTTTT
CASSLGLPTSIGTPYGNTGELFF
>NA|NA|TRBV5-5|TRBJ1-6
TGTGCCAGCAGTCTATCCGATTCACCCCTCCACTTT
CASSLSDSPLHF
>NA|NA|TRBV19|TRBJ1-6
TGTGCCAGTGGAGGACAGAGCTATAATTCACCCCTCCACTTT
CASGGQSYNSPLHF
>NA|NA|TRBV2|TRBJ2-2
TGTGCCAGCACCCTCACTAACACCGGGGAGCTGTTTTTT
CASTLTNTGELFF
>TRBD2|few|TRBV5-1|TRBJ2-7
TGCGCCAGCAGCTTAGGACTAGCGGGGGGCCGCCGCTCCTACGAGCAGTACTTC
CASSLGLAGGRRSYEQYF
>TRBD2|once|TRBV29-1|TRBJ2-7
TGCAGCGCGGGGACTAGCGGAGCTTACGAGCAGTACTTC
CSAGTSGAYEQYF
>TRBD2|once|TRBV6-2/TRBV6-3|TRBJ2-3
TGTGCCAGCAGTTACGGATCGCGGGAGCGAGGAAATACGCAGTATTTT
CASSYGSRERGNTQYF
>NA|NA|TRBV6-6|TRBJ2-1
TGTGCCAGCATTGAGTGGGAGTTTGCCAATGAGCAGTTCTTC
CASIEWEFANEQFF
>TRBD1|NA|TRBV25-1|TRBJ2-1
TGTGCCAGCAGTGAATACCCAGACAGGGGGCGTGAGCAGTTCTTC
CASSEYPDRGREQFF
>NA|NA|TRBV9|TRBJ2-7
TGTGCCAGCAGCGTAGAGGCAGGGTCCTACGAGCAGTACTTC
CASSVEAGSYEQYF